A single T cell receptor (beta chain) is shown here with its context. Every sample yielded at least 6 million isolated PBMCs. The sample originates from a study of blood T cells in healthy people across ages. Using a J-beta primer mix together with a sample-barcoded 5' primer, a second PCR was run for roughly 7 to 12 cycles. TCRdb passed the 5' RACE reads through MiXCR, listing each CDR3 protein once. The sample lists some 1.1 million distinct CDR3 sequences; around two fifths were seen once. CDR3 size: 15 residues. CDR1 is SQVTM and CDR2 is ANQGSEA in the germline V gene. Trimming took 3 bases from V and 0 from J, leaving 12 bases between them.

The material sequenced was blood. The rearrangement uses TRBV29-1 and TRBJ2-1; unclear D gene. The receptor was isolated from a man aged 18-30 years in good health. The CDR3 region is CSVEGSSSSYNEQFF. CDR3 bases: TGCAGCGTTGAGGGCAGCTCGAGCTCCTACAATGAGCAGTTCTTC.